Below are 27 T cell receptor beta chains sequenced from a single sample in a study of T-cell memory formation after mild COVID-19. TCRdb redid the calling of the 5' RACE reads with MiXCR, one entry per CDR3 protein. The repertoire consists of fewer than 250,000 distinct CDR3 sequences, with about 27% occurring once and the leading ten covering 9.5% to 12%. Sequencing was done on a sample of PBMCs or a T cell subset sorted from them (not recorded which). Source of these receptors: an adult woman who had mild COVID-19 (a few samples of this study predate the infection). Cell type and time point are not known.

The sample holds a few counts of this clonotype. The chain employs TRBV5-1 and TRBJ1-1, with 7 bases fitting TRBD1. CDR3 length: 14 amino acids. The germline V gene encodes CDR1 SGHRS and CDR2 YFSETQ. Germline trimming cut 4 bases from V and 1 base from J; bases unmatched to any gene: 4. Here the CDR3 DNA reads TGCGCCAGCAGCCGACAGGGAGCGAACACTGAAGCTTTCTTT. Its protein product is CASSRQGANTEAFF.

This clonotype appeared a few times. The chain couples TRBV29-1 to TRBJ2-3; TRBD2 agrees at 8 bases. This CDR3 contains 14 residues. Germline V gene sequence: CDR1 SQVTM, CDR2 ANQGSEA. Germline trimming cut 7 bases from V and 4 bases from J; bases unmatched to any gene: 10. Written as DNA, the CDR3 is TGCAGCGCCATCGGGGGGGCTCTCGCAGATACGCAGTATTTT. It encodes CSAIGGALADTQYF.

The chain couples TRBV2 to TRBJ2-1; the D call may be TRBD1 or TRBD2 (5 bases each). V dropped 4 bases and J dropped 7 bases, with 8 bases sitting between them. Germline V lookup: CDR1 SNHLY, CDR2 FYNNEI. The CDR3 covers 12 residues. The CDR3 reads CASSAGRNEQFF. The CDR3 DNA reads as TGTGCCAGCAGTGCGGGACGAAATGAGCAGTTCTTC. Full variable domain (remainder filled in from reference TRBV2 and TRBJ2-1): EPEVTQTPSHQVTQMGQEVILRCVPISNHLYFYWYRQILGQKVEFLVSFYNNEISEKSEIFDDQFSVERPDGSNFTLKIRSTKLEDSAMYFCASSAGRNEQFFGPGTRLTVL.

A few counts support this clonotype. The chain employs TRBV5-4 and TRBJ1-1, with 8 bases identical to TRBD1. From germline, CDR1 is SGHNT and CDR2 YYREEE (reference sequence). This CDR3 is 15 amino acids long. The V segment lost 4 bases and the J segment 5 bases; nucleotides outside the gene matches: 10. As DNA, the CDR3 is TGTGCCAGCAGCACTAGACAGGGGAAGGGGACTGAAGCTTTCTTT. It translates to CASSTRQGKGTEAFF.

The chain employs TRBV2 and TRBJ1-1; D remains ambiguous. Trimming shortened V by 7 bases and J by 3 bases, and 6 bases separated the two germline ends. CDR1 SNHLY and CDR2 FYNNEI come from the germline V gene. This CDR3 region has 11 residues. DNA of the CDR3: TGTGCCAGCACATACCACACTGAAGCTTTCTTT. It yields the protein CASTYHTEAFF.

This chain's CDR3 is CASSQSNRVYEQYF. The CDR3 bases are TGTGCCAGCAGCCAATCCAACAGAGTCTACGAGCAGTACTTC. The chain links TRBV16 to TRBJ2-7; no reliable D call. V lost 0 bases, J lost 3 bases, and 9 bases lay in between. The CDR3 runs to 14 residues. Germline CDR1 KGHSY, CDR2 FQNENV.

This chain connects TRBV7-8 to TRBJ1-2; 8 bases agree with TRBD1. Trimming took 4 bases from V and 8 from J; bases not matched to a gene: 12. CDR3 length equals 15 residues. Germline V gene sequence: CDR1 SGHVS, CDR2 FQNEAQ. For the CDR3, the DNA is TGTGCCAGCAGCTCTCACTCTCAGGGGGCTCAAGGCTACACCTTC. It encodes CASSSHSQGAQGYTF. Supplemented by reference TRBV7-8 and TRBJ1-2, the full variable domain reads GAGVSQSPRYKVAKRGQDVALRCDPISGHVSLFWYQQALGQGPEFLTYFQNEAQLDKSGLPSDRFFAERPEGSVSTLKIQRTQQEDSAVYLCASSSHSQGAQGYTFGSGTRLTVV.

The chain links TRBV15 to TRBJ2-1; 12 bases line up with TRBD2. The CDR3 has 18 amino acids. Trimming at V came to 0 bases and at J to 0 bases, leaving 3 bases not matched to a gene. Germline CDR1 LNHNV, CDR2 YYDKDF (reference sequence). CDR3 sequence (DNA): TGTGCCACCAGCAGAGAGACTAGCGGGGGCCGCTCCTACAATGAGCAGTTCTTC. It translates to CATSRETSGGRSYNEQFF.

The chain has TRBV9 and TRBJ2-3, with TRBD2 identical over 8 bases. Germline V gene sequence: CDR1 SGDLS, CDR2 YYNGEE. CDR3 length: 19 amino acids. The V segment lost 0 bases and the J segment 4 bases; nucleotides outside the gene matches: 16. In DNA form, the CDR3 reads TGTGCCAGCAGCGTAGCCGAAATCCTGGGAGCGGGGGAGGCAGATACGCAGTATTTT. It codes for CASSVAEILGAGEADTQYF.

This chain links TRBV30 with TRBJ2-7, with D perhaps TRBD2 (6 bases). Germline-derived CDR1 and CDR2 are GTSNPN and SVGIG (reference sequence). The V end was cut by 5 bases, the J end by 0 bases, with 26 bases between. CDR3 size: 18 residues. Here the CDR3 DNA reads TGTGCCTGGGGTGATCCCAGATTCGGGACTCCCTTCTCCTACGAGCAGTACTTC. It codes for CAWGDPRFGTPFSYEQYF.

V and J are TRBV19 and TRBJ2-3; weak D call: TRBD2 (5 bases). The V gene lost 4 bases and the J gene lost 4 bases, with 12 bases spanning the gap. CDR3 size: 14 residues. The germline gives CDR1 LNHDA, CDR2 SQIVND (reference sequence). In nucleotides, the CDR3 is TGTGCCAGTAGTAGAAGCGGAAAGTCAGATACGCAGTATTTT. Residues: CASSRSGKSDTQYF.

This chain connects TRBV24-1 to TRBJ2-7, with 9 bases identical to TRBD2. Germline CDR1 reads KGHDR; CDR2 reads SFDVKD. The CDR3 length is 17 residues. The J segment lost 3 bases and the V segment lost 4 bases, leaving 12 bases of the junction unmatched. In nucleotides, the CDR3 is TGTGCCACCAGTGAGCCCGGGACTAGCAAGGGGATCTACGAGCAGTACTTC. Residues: CATSEPGTSKGIYEQYF.

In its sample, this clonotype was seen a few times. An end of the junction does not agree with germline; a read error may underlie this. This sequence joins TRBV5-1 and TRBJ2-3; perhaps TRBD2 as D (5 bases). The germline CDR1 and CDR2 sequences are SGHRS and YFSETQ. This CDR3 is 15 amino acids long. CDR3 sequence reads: CASSPGSGSIDTQYF. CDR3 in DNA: TGCGCCAGCAGTCCGGGGTCAGGAAGCATAGATACGCAGTATTTT.

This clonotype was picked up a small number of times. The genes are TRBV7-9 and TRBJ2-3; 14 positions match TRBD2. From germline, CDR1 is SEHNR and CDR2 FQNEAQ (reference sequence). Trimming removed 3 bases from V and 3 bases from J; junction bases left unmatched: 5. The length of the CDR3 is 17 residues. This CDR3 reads CASSLGLAGVRTDTQYF. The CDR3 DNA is TGTGCCAGCAGCTTGGGACTAGCGGGAGTTCGTACAGATACGCAGTATTTT.

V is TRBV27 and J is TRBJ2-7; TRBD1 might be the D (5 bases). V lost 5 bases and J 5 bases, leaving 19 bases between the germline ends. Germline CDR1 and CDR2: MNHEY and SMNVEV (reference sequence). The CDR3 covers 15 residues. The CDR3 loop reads CASSPTRVAGNEQYF. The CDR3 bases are TGTGCCAGCAGTCCTACCCGGGTGGCAGGGAACGAGCAGTACTTC.

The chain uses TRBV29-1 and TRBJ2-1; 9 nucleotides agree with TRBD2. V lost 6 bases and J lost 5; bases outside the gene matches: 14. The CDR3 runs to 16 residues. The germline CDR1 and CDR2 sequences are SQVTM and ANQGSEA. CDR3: CSVSGVAGVFNNEQFF. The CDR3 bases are TGCAGCGTGTCCGGGGTAGCGGGAGTATTCAACAATGAGCAGTTCTTC.

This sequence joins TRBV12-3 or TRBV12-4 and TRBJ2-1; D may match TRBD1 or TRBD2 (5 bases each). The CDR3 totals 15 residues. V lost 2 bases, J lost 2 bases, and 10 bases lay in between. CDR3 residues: CASSLRDPTYNEQFF. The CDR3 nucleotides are TGTGCCAGCAGTTTAAGGGACCCAACCTACAATGAGCAGTTCTTC.

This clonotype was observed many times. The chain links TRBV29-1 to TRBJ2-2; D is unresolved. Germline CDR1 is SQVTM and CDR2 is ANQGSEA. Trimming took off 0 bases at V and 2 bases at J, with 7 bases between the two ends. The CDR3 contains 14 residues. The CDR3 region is CSVEDRTNTGELFF. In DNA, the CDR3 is TGCAGCGTTGAAGATCGCACTAACACCGGGGAGCTGTTTTTT.

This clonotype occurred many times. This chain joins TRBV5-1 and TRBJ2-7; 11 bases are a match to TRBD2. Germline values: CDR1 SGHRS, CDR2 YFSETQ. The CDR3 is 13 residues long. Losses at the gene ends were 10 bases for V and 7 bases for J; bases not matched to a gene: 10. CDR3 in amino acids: CAGIGSGREEQYF. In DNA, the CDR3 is TGCGCCGGAATTGGTAGCGGGAGGGAAGAGCAGTACTTC.

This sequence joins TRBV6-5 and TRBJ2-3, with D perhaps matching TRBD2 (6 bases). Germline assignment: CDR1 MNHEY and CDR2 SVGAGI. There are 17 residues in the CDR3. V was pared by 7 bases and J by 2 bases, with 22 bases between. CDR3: CASTDAWGGTNTDTQYF. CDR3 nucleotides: TGTGCCAGCACCGACGCTTGGGGCGGGACCAACACAGATACGCAGTATTTT.

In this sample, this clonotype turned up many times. The DNA of the CDR3 is TGTGCCAGCAGTGACCCGCGGGGTGTACATACGCAGTATTTT. Residues: CASSDPRGVHTQYF. This chain uses TRBV6-6 with TRBJ2-3; D perhaps matches TRBD2 (6 bases). Germline V lookup: CDR1 MNHNY, CDR2 SVGAGI (reference sequence). There are 14 residues in the CDR3. Trimming took off 5 bases at V and 7 bases at J, with 16 bases between the two ends.

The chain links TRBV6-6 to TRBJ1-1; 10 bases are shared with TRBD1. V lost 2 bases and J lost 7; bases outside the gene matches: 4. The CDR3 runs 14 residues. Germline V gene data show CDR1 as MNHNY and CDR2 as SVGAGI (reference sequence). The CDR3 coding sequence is TGTGCCAGCAGTTACCCGACAGGGGGCTATGAAGCTTTCTTT. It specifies CASSYPTGGYEAFF.

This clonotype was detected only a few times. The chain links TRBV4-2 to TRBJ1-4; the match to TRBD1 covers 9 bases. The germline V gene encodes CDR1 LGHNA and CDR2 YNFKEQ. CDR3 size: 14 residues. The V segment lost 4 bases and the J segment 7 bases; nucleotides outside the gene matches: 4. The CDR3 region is CASSRGTGLEKLFF. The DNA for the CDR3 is TGTGCCAGCAGCCGTGGGACAGGGCTTGAAAAACTGTTTTTT.

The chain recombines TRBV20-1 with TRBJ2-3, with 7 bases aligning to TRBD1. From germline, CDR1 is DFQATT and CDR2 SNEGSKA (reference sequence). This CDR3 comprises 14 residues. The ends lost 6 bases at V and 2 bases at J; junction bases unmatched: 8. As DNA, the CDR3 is TGCAGTGCCTGGACCGGGACAGCCACAGATACGCAGTATTTT. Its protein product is CSAWTGTATDTQYF.

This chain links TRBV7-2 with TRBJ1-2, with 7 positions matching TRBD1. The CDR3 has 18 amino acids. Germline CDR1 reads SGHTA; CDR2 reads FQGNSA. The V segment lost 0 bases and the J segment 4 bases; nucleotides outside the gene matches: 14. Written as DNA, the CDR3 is TGTGCCAGCAGCTTAGCCACTTCTTCCGGGACAGAAGTCTATGGCTACACCTTC. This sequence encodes CASSLATSSGTEVYGYTF.

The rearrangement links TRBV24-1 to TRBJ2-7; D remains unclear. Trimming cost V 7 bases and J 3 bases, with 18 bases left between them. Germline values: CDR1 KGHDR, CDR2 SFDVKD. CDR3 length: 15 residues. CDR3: CATSSSSKPDYEQYF. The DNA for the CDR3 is TGTGCCACCAGCTCATCAAGCAAACCCGACTACGAGCAGTACTTC.

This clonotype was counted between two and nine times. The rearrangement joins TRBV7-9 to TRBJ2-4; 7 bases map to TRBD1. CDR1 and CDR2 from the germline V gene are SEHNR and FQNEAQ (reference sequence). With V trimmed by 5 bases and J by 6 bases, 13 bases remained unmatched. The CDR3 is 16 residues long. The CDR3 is CASSPELNRDRNIQYF. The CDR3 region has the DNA TGTGCCAGCAGCCCTGAGCTTAACCGGGACAGAAACATTCAGTACTTC.